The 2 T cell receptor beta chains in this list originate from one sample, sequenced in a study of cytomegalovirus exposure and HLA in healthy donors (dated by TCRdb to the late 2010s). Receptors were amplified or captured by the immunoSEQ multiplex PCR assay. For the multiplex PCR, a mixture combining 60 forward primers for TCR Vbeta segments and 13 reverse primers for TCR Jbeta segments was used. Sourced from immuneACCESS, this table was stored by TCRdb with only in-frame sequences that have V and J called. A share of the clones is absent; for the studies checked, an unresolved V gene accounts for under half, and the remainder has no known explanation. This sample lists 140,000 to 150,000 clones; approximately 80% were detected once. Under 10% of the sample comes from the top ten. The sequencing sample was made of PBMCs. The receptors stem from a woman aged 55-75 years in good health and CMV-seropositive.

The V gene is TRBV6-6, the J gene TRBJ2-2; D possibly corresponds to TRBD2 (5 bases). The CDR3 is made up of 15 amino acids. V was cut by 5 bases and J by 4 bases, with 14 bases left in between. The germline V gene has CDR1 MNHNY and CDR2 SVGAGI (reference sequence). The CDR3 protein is CASSPPTTRTGELFF. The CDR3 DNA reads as TGTGCCAGCAGTCCTCCGACTACGCGCACCGGGGAGCTGTTTTTT.

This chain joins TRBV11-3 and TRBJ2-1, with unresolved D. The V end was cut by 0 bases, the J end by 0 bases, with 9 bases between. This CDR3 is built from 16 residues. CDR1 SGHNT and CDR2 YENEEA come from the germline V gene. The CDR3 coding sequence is TGTGCCAGCAGCTTAGATGGTAGTACCTCCTACAATGAGCAGTTCTTC. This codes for CASSLDGSTSYNEQFF.